This T cell receptor beta chain came from a study of immune characterization of retroperitoneal liposarcoma. The CDR3 consists of 14 residues. Trimming pared 0 bases from V and 13 bases from J, leaving 16 bases between. MiXCR, run by TCRdb on the PCR reads, gives a single entry per CDR3 protein. The table records under 20,000 distinct CDR3 sequences, approximately 37% of them present only once. The sequence was obtained from a male donor with retroperitoneal liposarcoma. The specimen sequenced was blood. V and J are TRBV12-3 or TRBV12-4 and TRBJ2-4; D possibly corresponds to TRBD1 (6 bases). DNA for the CDR3: TGTGCCAGCAGTTTAGCGGGGGCCCATAATGAGCAGTACTTC. Translated, it gives CASSLAGAHNEQYF.